Given below is one T cell receptor (beta chain) in context. This sample is part of a study of technical replicates of blood from four donors. This CDR3 comprises 14 residues. CDR1 and CDR2 from the germline V gene are WSHSY and SAAADI. V lost 2 bases, J lost 10 bases, and 7 bases stayed unmatched. Using immunoSEQ multiplex PCR, the repertoire was profiled, and TCRdb retains in-frame clones only, with some absent. The sample shows more than 70,000 clones, 90% to 95% of them seen only once. The clonotype originates from a human donor in good health. The V gene is TRBV10-2, the J gene TRBJ1-1, with 10 bases identical to TRBD1. Sequenced sample: T cells isolated from PBMCs. The CDR3 spells CASSETTGGRGAFF. The DNA for the CDR3 is TGCGCCAGCAGTGAGACGACAGGGGGCAGAGGAGCTTTCTTT.